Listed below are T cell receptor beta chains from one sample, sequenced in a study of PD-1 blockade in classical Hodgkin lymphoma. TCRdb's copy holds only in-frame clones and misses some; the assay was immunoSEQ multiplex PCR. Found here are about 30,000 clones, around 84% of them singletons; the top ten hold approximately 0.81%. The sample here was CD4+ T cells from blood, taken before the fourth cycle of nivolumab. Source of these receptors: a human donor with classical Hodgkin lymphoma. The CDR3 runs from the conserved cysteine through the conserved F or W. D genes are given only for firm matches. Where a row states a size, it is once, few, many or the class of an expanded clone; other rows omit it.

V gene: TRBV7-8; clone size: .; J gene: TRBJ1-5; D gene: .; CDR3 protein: CASSYTGELNQPQHF; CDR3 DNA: TGTGCCAGCAGCTATACAGGTGAACTCAATCAGCCCCAGCATTTT
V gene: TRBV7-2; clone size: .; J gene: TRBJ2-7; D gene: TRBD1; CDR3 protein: CASSLETGVPEQYF; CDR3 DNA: TGTGCCAGCAGCCTTGAGACAGGGGTCCCCGAGCAGTACTTC
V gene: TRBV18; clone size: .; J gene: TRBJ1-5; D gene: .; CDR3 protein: CASSPRAGDQPQHF; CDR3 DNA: TGTGCCAGCTCACCACGTGCGGGCGATCAGCCCCAGCATTTT
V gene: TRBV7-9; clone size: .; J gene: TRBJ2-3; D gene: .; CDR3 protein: CASSLDGARGDTQYF; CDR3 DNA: TGTGCCAGCAGCTTAGATGGGGCACGAGGAGATACGCAGTATTTT
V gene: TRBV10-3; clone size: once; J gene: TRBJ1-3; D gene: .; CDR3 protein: CAISVIGDAGNTIYF; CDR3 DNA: TGTGCCATCAGTGTTATCGGGGACGCCGGAAACACCATATATTTT
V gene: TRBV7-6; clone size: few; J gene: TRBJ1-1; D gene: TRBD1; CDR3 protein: CASSLAPSGQGEAFF; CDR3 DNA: TGTGCCAGCAGCTTAGCCCCAAGCGGACAGGGTGAAGCTTTCTTT
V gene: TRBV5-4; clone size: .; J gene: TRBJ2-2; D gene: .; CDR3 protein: CASSLDFFTGELFF; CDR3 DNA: TGTGCCAGCAGCCTGGATTTCTTCACCGGGGAGCTGTTTTTT
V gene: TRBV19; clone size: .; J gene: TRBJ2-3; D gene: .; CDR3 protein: CASSWDTPLTGDTQYF; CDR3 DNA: TGTGCCAGTAGTTGGGACACTCCTCTAACCGGGGATACGCAGTATTTT
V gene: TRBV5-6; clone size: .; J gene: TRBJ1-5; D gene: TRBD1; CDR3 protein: CASSLWDREGQPQHF; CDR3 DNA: TGTGCCAGCAGCTTGTGGGACAGGGAAGGTCAGCCCCAGCATTTT
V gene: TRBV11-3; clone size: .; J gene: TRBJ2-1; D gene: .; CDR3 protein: CASSPSRWGSSYNEQFF; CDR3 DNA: TGTGCCAGCAGCCCCAGCCGGTGGGGGAGCTCCTACAATGAGCAGTTCTTC
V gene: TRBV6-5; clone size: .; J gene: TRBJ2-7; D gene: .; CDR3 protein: CASSSGSTASYEQYF; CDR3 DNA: TGTGCCAGCAGTTCCGGGAGTACGGCCTCCTACGAGCAGTACTTC
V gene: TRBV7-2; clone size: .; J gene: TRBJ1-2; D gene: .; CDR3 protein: CASSLAGSGGYTF; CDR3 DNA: TGTGCCAGCAGCTTAGCAGGGTCGGGAGGCTACACCTTC
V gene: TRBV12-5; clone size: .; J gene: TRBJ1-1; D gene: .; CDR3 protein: CASVGAMNTEAFF; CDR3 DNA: TGTGCTAGTGTAGGCGCAATGAACACTGAAGCTTTCTTT
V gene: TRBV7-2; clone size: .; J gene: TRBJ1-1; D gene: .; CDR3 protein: CASSLITQGEAFF; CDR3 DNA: TGTGCCAGCAGCTTAATTACCCAGGGCGAAGCTTTCTTT